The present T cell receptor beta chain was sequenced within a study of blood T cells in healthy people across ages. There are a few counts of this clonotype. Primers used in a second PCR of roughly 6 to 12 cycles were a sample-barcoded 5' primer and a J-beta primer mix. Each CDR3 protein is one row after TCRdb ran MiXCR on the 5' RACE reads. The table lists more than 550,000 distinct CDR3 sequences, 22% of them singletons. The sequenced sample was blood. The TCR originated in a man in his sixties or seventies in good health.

The CDR3 is CASSLQGNIQYF. The CDR3 nucleotides read TGTGCCAGCAGTTTACAGGGAAACATTCAGTACTTC. This chain uses TRBV27 with TRBJ2-4; maybe TRBD1 (5 bases). Germline values: CDR1 MNHEY, CDR2 SMNVEV (reference sequence). V lost 2 bases, J lost 6 bases, and 5 bases lay in between. The CDR3 spans 12 residues.